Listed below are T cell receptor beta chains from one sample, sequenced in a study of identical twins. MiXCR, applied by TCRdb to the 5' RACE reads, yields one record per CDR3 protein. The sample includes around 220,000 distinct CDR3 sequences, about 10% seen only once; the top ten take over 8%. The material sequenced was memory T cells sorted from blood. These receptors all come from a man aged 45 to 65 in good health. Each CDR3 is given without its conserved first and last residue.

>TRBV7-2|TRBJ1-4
ASSLDPGEKLF
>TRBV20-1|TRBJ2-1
SARDFGRLAGGVNEQF
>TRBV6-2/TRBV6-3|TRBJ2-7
ASSLERDYEQY
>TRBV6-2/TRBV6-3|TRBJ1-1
ASSTRQGMGEAF
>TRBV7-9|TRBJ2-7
ASSNDWRNSYEQY
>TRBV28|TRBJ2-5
ASSPGAETQY
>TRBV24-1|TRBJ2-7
ATSEGTGLKQY
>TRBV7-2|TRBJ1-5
ASSFPGSNQPQH
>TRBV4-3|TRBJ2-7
ASSRGNGGVYEQY
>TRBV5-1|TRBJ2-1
ASSPVGSGNEQF
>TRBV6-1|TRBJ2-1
ASSRLTRGPYNEQF
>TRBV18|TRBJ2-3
ASSPPGQGVSGDTQY
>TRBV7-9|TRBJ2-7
ASSLRGTFYEQY
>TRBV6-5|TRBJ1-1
ASSYTGQEAF
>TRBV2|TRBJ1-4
ASRDGGEKLF
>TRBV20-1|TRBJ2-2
SARRGPYTGELF
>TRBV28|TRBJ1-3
ASRGQGISSGNTIY
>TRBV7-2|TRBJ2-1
ASRRTGLDEQF
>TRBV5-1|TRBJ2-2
ASRQTPTTQNTGELF
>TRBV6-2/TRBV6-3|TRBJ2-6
ASSYSSTGFGANVLT
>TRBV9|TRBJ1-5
ASSVHPGPDQPQH
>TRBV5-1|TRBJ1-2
ASSIQDRGSYGYT
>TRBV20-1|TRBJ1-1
SASDRVGTEAF
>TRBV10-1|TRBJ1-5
ASRWKNRSNQPQH
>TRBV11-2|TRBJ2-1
ASSLVGTSGSSYNEQF
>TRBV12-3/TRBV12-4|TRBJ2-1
ASSFQAGGSGNEQF
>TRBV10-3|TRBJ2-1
AISSGGAGNEQF
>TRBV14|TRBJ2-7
ASSPLEGGVYEQY
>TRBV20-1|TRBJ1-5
SARAGDQPQH
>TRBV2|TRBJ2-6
ASAFSGGANVLT
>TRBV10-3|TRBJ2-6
AISGASGSPGANVLT
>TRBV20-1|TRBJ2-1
SAKRRPEQF
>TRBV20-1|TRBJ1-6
SAPRGSGGAYSPLH
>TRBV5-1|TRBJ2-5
ASSLGNRETQY
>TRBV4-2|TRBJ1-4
ASSQEEWSTNEKLF
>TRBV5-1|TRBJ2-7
ASSMMMAEYEQY
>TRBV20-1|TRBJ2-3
THDRDPSTDTQY
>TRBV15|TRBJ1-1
ATSRERGPTEAF
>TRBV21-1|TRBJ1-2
ASSKMGAQGNYGYT
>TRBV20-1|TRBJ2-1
SAREPSGRAYNEQL
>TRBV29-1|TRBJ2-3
SVDGTGASDTQY
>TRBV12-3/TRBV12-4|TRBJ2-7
ASSLGWQGAHEQY
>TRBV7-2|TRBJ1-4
ASSLTGIGEKLF
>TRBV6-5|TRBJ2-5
ASSYSGGLADSQETQY
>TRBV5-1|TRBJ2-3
ASSPGETLSTDTQY
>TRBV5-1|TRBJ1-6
ASSASGTGFNSPLH
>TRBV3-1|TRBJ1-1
ASSPEARGEAF
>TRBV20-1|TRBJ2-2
SALMGITGELF
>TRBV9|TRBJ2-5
ASSVGSGPSAGETQY
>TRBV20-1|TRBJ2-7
SALGLKPGEQY
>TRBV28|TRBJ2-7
ASTPTDRGASYEQY
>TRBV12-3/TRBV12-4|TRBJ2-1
ASTTPGHDEQF
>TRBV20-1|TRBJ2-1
SARRETTDNEQF
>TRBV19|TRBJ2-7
ASSPSGGTVAYEQY
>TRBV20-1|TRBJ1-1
SAKKTVKTEAF
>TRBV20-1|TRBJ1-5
SARDLTGTPSNQPQH
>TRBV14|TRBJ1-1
ASSQGTDTEAF
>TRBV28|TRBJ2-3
ASTVGLAGGQTPTDTQY
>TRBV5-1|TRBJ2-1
ACSLETGPPI
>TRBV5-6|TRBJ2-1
ASRSPGLALHEQF